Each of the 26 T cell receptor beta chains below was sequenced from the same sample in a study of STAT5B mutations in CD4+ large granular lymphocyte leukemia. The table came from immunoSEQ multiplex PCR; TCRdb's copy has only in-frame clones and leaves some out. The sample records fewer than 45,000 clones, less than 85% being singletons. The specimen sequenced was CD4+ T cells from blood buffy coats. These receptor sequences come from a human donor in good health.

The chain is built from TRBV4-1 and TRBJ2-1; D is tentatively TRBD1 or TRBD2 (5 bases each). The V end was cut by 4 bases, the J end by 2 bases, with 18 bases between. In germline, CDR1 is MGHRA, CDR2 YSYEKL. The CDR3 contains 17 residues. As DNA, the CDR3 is TGCGCCAGCAGCCCTACAAGGGTCGGGGCGGCCTACAATGAGCAGTTCTTC. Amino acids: CASSPTRVGAAYNEQFF.

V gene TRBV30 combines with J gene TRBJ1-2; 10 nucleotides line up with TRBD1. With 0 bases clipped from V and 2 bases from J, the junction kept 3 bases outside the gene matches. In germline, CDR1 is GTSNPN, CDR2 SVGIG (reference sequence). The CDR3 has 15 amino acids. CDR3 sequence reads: CAWSVGQGVNYGYTF. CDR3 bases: TGTGCCTGGAGTGTCGGACAGGGGGTAAACTATGGCTACACCTTC. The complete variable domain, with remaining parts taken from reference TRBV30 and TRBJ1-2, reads SQTIHQWPATLVQPVGSPLSLECTVEGTSNPNLYWYRQAAGRGLQLLFYSVGIGQISSEVPQNLSASRPQDRQFILSSKKLLLSDSGFYLCAWSVGQGVNYGYTFGSGTRLTVV.

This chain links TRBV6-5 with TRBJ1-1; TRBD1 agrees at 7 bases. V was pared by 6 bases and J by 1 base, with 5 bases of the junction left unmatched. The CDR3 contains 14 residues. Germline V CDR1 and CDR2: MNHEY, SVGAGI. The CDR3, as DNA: TGTGCCAGCAGCCCGGGACAGCGGAACACTGAAGCTTTCTTT. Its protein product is CASSPGQRNTEAFF.

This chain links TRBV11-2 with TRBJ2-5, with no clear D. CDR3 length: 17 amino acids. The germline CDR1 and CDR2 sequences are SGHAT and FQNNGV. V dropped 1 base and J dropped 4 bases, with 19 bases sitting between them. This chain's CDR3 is CASSLGGSWISSETQYF. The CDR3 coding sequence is TGTGCCAGCAGCTTAGGTGGGTCTTGGATCTCCTCAGAGACCCAGTACTTC. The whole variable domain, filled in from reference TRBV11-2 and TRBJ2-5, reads EAGVAQSPRYKIIEKRQSVAFWCNPISGHATLYWYQQILGQGPKLLIQFQNNGVVDDSQLPKDRFSAERLKGVDSTLKIQPAKLEDSAVYLCASSLGGSWISSETQYFGPGTRLLVL.

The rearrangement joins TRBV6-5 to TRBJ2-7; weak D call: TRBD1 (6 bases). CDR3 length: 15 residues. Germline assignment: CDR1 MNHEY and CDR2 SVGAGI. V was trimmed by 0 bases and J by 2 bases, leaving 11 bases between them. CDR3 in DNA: TGTGCCAGCAGTTACTCAGGGTCAGGGGCCTACGAGCAGTACTTC. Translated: CASSYSGSGAYEQYF.

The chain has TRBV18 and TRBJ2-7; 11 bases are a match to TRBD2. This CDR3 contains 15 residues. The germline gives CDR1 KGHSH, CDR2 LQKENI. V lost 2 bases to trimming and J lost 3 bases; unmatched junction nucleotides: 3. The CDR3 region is CASSPSTSGGYEQYF. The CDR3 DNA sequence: TGTGCCAGCTCACCAAGTACTAGCGGGGGCTACGAGCAGTACTTC.

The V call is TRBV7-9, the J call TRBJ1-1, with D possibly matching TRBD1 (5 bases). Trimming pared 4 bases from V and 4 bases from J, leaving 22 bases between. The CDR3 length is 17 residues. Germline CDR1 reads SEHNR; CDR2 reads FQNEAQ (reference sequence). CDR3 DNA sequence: TGTGCCAGCAGCTCCAGTTGGGAGGGGCACTCGGGCACTGAAGCTTTCTTT. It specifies CASSSSWEGHSGTEAFF.

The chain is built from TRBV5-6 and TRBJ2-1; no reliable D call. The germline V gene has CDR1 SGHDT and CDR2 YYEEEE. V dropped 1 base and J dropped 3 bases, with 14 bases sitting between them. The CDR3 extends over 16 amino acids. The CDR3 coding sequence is TGTGCCAGCAGCTTGATCTCGGTTCCGAGCTACAATGAGCAGTTCTTC. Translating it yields CASSLISVPSYNEQFF.

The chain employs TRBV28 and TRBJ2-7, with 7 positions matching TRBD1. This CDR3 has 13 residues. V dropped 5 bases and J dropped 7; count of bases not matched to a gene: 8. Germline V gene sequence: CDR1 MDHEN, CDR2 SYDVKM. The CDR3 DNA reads TGTGCCAGCAGTCCGACAGGGTGGGGGGAGCAGTACTTC. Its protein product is CASSPTGWGEQYF.

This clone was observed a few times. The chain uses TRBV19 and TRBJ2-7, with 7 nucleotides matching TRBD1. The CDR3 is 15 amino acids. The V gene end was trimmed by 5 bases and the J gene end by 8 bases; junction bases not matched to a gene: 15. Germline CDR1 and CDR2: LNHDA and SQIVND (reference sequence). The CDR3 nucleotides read TGTGCCAGTAGTGACCGACAGGGAAGTTTTGGTCAGCAGTACTTC. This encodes CASSDRQGSFGQQYF.

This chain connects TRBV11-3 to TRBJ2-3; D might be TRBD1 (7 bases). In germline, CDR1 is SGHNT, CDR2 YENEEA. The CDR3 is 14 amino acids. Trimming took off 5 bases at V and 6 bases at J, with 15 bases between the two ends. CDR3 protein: CASSPGRGADTQYF. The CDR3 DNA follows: TGTGCCAGCAGCCCGGGCAGGGGGGCTGATACGCAGTATTTT.

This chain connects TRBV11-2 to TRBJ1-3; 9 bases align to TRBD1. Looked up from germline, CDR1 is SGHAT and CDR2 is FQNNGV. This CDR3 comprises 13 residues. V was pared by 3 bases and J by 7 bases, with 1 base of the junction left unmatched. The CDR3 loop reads CASSLGQGNTIYF. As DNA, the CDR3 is TGTGCCAGCAGCTTGGGACAGGGCAACACCATATATTTT. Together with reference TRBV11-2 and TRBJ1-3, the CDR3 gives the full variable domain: EAGVAQSPRYKIIEKRQSVAFWCNPISGHATLYWYQQILGQGPKLLIQFQNNGVVDDSQLPKDRFSAERLKGVDSTLKIQPAKLEDSAVYLCASSLGQGNTIYFGEGSWLTVV.

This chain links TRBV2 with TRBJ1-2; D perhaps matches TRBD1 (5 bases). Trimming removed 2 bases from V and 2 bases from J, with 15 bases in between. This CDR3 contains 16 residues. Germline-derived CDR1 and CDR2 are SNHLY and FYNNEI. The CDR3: CASSEPTALPNYGYTF. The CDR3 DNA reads TGTGCCAGCAGTGAACCGACAGCCCTACCCAACTATGGCTACACCTTC.

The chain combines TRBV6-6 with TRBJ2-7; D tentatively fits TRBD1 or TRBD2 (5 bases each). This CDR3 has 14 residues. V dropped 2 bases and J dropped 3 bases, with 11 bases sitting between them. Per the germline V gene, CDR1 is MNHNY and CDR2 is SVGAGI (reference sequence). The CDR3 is CASSYRGASYEQYF. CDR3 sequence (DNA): TGTGCCAGCAGTTACCGAGGGGCCAGCTACGAGCAGTACTTC.

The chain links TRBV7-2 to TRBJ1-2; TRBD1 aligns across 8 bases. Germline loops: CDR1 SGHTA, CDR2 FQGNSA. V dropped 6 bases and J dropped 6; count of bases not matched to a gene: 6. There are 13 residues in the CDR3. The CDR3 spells CASRFSGGDGYTF. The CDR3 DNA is TGTGCCAGCAGGTTCTCAGGGGGCGATGGCTACACCTTC.

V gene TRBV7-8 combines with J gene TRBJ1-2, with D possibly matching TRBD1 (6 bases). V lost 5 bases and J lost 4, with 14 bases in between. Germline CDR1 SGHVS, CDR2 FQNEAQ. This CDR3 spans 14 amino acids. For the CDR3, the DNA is TGTGCCAGCAGCCCCCAGACAGGTCGCTATGGCTACACCTTC. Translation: CASSPQTGRYGYTF.

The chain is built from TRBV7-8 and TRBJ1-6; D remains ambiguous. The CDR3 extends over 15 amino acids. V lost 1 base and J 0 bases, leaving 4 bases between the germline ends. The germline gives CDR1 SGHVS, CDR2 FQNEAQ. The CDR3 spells CASSLVSSYNSPLHF. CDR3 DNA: TGTGCCAGCAGCTTAGTGAGCTCCTATAATTCACCCCTCCACTTT.

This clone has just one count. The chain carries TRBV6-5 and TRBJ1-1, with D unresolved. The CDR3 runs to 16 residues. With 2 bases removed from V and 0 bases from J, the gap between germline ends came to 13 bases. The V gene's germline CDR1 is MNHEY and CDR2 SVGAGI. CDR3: CASSYRAAGMNTEAFF. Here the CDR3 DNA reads TGTGCCAGCAGTTACAGGGCAGCGGGGATGAACACTGAAGCTTTCTTT.

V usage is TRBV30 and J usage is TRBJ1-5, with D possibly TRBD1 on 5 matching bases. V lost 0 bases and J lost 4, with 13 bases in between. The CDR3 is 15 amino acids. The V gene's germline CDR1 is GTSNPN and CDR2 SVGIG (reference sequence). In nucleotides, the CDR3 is TGTGCCTGGAGTGTAGGCGGACACCCGAATCAGCCCCAGCATTTT. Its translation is CAWSVGGHPNQPQHF.

The CDR3 DNA reads TGTGCCACCCGGGACACTTTTTCACACAATGAGCAGTTCTTC. Its translation: CATRDTFSHNEQFF. V gene TRBV6-5 combines with J gene TRBJ2-1; D may be TRBD1 (6 bases). The CDR3 length is 14 residues. CDR1 MNHEY and CDR2 SVGAGI come from the germline V gene. The V gene lost 10 bases and the J gene lost 5 bases, with 18 bases spanning the gap.

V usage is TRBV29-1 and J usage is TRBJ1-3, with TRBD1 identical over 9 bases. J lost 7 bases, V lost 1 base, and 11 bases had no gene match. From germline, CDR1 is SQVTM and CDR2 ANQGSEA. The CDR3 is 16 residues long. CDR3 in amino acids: CSVEAPRTGARNTIYF. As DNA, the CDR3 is TGCAGCGTTGAAGCTCCCCGGACAGGGGCGAGGAACACCATATATTTT.

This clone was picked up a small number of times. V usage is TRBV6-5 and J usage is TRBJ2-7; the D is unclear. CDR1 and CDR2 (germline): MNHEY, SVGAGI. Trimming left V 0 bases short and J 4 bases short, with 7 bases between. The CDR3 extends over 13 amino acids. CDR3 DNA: TGTGCCAGCAGTTACTCGACTGGGTACGAGCAGTACTTC. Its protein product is CASSYSTGYEQYF.

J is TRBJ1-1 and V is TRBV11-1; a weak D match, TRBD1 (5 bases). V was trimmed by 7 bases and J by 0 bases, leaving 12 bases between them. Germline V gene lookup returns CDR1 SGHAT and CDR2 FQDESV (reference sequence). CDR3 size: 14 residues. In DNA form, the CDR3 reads TGTGCCAGCACCACGGGGCGACTGAACACTGAAGCTTTCTTT. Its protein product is CASTTGRLNTEAFF.

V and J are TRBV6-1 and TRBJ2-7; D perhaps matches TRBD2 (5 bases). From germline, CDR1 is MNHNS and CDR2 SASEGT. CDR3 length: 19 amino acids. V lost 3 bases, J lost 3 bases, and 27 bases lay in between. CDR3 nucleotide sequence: TGTGCCAGCAGTGATTCGAGGGCACTTCGTGGTCGGTTTAACTACGAGCAGTACTTC. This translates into CASSDSRALRGRFNYEQYF.

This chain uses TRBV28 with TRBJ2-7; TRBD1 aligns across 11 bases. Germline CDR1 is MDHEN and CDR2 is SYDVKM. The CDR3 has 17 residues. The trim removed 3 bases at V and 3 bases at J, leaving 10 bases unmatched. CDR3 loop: CASSFSPWDRGYYEQYF. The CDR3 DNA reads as TGTGCCAGCAGTTTTTCGCCGTGGGACAGGGGGTACTACGAGCAGTACTTC.

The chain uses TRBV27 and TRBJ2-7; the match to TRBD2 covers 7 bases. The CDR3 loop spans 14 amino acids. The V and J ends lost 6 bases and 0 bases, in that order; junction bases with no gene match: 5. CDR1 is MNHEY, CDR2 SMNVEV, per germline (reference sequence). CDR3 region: CASRGGVSSYEQYF. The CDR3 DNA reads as TGTGCCAGCAGGGGGGGGGTTTCCTCCTACGAGCAGTACTTC.